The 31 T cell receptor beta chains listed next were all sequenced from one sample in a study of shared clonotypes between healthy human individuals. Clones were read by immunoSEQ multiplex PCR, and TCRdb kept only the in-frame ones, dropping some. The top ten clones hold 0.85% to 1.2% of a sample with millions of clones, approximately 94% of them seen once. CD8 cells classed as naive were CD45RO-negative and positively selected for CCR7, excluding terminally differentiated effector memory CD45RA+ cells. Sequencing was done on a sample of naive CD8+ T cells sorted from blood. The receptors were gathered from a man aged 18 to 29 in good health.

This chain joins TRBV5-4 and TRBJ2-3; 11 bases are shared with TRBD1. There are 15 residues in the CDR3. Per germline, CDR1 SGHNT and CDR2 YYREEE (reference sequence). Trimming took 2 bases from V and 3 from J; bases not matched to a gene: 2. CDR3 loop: CASSFWDRGTDTQYF. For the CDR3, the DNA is TGTGCCAGCAGCTTCTGGGACAGGGGGACAGATACGCAGTATTTT. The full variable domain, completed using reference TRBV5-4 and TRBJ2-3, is ETGVTQSPTHLIKTRGQQVTLRCSSQSGHNTVSWYQQALGQGPQFIFQYYREEENGRGNFPPRFSGLQFPNYSSELNVNALELDDSALYLCASSFWDRGTDTQYFGPGTRLTVL.

The CDR3 nucleotides read TGTGCCAGTAGTATCGGGGGGACCTACGGCTACACCTTC. This codes for CASSIGGTYGYTF. The chain has TRBV19 and TRBJ1-2, with a weak D call TRBD1 (5 bases). Germline CDR1 and CDR2: LNHDA and SQIVND (reference sequence). V was trimmed by 3 bases and J by 8 bases, leaving 13 bases between them. The CDR3 length is 13 residues.

CDR3 sequence (DNA): TGTGCCAGCAGCCCTAGGACTAGCGGGACCAAGAGAGGGGGGACCCAGTACTTC. Translation: CASSPRTSGTKRGGTQYF. J is TRBJ2-5 and V is TRBV28; 12 bases map to TRBD2. The CDR3 spans 18 residues. V was clipped by 6 bases and J by 7 bases; unmatched bases: 18. Germline values: CDR1 MDHEN, CDR2 SYDVKM.

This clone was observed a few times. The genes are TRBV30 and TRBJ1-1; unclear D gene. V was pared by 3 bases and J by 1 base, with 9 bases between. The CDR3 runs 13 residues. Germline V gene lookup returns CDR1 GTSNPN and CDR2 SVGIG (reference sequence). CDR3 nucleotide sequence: TGTGCCTGGAGGTTCCCAGGGAACACTGAAGCTTTCTTT. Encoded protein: CAWRFPGNTEAFF.

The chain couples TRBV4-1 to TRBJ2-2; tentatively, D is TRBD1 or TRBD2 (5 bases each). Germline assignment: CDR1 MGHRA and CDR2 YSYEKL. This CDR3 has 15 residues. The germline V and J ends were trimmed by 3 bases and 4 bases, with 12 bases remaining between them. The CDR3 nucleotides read TGCGCCAGCAGCCAGTCCGGGACCTTCACCGGGGAGCTGTTTTTT. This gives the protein CASSQSGTFTGELFF.

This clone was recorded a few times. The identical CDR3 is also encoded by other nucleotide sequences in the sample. The CDR3 sequence is CASSFGGEQYF. CDR3 sequence (DNA): TGTGCCAGCAGTTTCGGGGGCGAGCAGTACTTC. The V and J genes are TRBV27 and TRBJ2-7; TRBD2 is a possible D gene (6 bases). Trimming pared 3 bases from V and 6 bases from J, leaving 6 bases between. The CDR3 length is 11 residues. Per the germline V gene, CDR1 is MNHEY and CDR2 is SMNVEV (reference sequence).

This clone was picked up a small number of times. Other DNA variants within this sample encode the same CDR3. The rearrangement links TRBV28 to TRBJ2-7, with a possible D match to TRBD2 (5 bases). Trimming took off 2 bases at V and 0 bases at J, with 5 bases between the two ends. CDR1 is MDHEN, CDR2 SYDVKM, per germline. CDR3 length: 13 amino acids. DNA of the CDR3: TGTGCCAGCAGTTTAGGGAGCTCCTACGAGCAGTACTTC. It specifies CASSLGSSYEQYF.

CDR3 loop: CASSFRGLATDTQYF. Here the CDR3 DNA reads TGCGCCAGCAGCTTTCGGGGACTAGCGACAGATACGCAGTATTTT. The chain is built from TRBV5-1 and TRBJ2-3, with 10 bases matching TRBD2. The CDR3 extends over 15 amino acids. The V segment lost 2 bases and the J segment 3 bases; nucleotides outside the gene matches: 3. Germline loops: CDR1 SGHRS, CDR2 YFSETQ.

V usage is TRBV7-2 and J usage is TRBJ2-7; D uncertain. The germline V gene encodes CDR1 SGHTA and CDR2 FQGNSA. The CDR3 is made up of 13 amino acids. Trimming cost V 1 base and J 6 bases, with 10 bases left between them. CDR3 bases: TGTGCCAGCAGCTTAGTCCCACTGGGCGAGCAGTACTTC. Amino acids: CASSLVPLGEQYF. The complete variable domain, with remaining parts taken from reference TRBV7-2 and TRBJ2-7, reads GAGVSQSPSNKVTEKGKDVELRCDPISGHTALYWYRQSLGQGLEFLIYFQGNSAPDKSGLPSDRFSAERTGGSVSTLTIQRTQQEDSAVYLCASSLVPLGEQYFGPGTRLTVT.

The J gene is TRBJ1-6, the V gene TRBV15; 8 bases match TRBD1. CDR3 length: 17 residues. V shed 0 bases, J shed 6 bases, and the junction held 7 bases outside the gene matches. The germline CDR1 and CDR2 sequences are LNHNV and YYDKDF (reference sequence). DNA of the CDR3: TGTGCCACCAGCAGAGATAAAAGGGACAGGTTTAATTCACCCCTCCACTTT. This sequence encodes CATSRDKRDRFNSPLHF.

CDR3 region: CASSRRVRVRGEKLFF. CDR3 nucleotide sequence: TGCGCCAGCAGCCGACGGGTTCGTGTTAGGGGTGAAAAACTGTTTTTT. The rearrangement joins TRBV4-3 to TRBJ1-4; tentative D call: TRBD1 (5 bases). This CDR3 region has 16 residues. Germline V lookup: CDR1 LGHNA, CDR2 YSLEER. V lost 4 bases, J lost 7 bases, and 19 bases lay in between.

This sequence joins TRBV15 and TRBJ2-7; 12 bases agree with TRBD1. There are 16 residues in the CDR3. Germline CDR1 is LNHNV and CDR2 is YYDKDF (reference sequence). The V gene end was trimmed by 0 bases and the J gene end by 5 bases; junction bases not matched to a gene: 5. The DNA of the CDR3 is TGTGCCACCAGCAGAGATTGGGGACAGGGGGCAAACGAGCAGTACTTC. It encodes CATSRDWGQGANEQYF.

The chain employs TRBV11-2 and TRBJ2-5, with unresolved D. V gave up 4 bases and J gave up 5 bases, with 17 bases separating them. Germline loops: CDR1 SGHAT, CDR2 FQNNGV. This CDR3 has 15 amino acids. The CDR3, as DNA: TGTGCCAGCAGCTCCCCCCTAGTGGGTTTGGAGACCCAGTACTTC. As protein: CASSSPLVGLETQYF.

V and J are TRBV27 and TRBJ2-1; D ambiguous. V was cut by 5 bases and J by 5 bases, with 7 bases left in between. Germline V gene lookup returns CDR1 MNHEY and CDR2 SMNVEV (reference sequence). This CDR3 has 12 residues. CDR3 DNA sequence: TGTGCCAGCAGTCCCGCTAACAATGAGCAGTTCTTC. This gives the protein CASSPANNEQFF.

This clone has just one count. The CDR3 DNA reads TGTGCCAGCAGCGTACTAGCGGGAGGTTATGAGCAGTTCTTC. This sequence encodes CASSVLAGGYEQFF. The chain links TRBV13 to TRBJ2-1; 12 bases match TRBD2. V gave up 5 bases and J gave up 8 bases; unmatched junction bases: 4. The germline V gene encodes CDR1 PRHDT and CDR2 FYEKMQ (reference sequence). The CDR3 consists of 14 residues.

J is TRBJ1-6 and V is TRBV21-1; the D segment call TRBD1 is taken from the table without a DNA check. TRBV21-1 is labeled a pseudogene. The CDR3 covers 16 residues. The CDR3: CASSASTGGYNSPLHF. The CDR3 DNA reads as TGTGCCAGCAGCGCCTCGACAGGGGGTTATAATTCACCCCTCCACTTT.

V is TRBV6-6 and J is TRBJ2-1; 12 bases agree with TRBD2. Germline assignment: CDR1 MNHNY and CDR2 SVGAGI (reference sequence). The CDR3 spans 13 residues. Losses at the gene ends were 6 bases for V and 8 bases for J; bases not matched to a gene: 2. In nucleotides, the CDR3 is TGTGCCAGCAGCCGACTAGCGGGGGATGAGCAGTTCTTC. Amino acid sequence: CASSRLAGDEQFF.

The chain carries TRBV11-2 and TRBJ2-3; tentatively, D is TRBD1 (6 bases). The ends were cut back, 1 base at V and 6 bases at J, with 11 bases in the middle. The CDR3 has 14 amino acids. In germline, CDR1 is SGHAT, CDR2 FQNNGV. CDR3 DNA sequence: TGTGCCAGCAGCTTAGGAGGGGGTAGGGATACGCAGTATTTT. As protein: CASSLGGGRDTQYF.

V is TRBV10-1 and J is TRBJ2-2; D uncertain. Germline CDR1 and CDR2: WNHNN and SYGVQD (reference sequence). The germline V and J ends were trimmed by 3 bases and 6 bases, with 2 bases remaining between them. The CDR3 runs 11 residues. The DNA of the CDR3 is TGCGCCAGCAGTGAAGCCGGGGAGCTGTTTTTT. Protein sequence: CASSEAGELFF.

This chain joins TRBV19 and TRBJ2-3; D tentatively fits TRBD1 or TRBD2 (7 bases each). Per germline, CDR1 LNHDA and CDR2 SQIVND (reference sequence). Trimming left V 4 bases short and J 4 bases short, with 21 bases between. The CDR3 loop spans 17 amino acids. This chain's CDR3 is CASSTQGGAGPPDTQYF. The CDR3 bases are TGTGCCAGTAGTACCCAGGGGGGGGCGGGCCCCCCAGATACGCAGTATTTT.

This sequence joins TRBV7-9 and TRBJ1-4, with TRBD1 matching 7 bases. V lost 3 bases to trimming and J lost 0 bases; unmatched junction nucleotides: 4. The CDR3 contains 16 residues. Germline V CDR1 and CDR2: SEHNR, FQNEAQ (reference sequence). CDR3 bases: TGTGCCAGCAGCTTCGGGACAGCTTCAACTAATGAAAAACTGTTTTTT. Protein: CASSFGTASTNEKLFF.

CDR3 DNA sequence: TGCAGCGTTGAATTTGGAGCCCGGGGGATTCAGTACTTC. Translation gives CSVEFGARGIQYF. The chain employs TRBV29-1 and TRBJ2-4, with a weak D call TRBD2 (6 bases). Trimming took 2 bases from V and 10 from J, leaving 15 bases between them. The length of the CDR3 is 13 residues. Germline CDR1 and CDR2: SQVTM and ANQGSEA.

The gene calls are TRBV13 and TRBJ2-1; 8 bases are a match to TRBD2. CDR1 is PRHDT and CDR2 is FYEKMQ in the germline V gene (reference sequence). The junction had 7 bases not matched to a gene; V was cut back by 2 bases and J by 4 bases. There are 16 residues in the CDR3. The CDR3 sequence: CASSLPASGPYNEQFF. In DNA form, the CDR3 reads TGTGCCAGCAGCTTACCGGCTAGCGGGCCGTACAATGAGCAGTTCTTC.

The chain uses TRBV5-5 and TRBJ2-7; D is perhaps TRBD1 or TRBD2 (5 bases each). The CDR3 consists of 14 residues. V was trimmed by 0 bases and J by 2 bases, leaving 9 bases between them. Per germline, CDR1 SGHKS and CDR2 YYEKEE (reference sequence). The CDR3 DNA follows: TGTGCCAGCAGCTTGGGGGACGCAACCTACGAGCAGTACTTC. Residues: CASSLGDATYEQYF. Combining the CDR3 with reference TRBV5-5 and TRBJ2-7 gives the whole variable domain DAGVTQSPTHLIKTRGQQVTLRCSPISGHKSVSWYQQVLGQGPQFIFQYYEKEERGRGNFPDRFSARQFPNYSSELNVNALLLGDSALYLCASSLGDATYEQYFGPGTRLTVT.

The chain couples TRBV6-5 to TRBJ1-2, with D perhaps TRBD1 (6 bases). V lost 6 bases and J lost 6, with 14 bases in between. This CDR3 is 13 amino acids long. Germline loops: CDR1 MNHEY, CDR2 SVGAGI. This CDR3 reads CASSDTGLDGYTF. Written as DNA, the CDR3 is TGTGCCAGCAGCGATACAGGGTTAGATGGCTACACCTTC.

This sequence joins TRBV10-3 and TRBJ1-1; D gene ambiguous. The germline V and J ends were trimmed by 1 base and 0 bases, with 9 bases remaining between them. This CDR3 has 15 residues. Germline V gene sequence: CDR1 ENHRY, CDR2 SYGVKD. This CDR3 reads CAISEWGSVNTEAFF. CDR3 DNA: TGTGCCATCAGTGAGTGGGGTTCTGTGAACACTGAAGCTTTCTTT.

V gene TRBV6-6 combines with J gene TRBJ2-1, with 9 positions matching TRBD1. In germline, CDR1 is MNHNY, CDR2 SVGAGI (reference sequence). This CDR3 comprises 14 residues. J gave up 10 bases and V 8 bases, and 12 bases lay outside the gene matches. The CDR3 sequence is CASLQGQGGWEQFF. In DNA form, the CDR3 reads TGTGCCAGCCTACAGGGACAGGGAGGTTGGGAGCAGTTCTTC.

This chain's CDR3 is CASGQTGGINYGYTF. The CDR3 nucleotides read TGTGCCAGCGGACAGACAGGGGGAATTAACTATGGCTACACCTTC. This rearrangement joins TRBV7-2 to TRBJ1-2; 9 positions match TRBD1. The CDR3 length is 15 residues. Germline-derived CDR1 and CDR2 are SGHTA and FQGNSA. The trim removed 8 bases at V and 1 base at J, leaving 8 bases unmatched.

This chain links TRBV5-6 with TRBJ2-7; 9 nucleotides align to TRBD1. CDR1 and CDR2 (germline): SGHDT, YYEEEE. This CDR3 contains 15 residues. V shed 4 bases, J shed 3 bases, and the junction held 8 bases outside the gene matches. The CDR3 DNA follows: TGTGCCAGCAGCCGGACAGGGGAGGAGTTCTACGAGCAGTACTTC. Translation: CASSRTGEEFYEQYF.

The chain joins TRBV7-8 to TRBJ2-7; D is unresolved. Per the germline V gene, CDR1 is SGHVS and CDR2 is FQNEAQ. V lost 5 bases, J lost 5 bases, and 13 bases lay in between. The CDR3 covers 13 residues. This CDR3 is CASSPAWVNEQYF. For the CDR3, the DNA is TGTGCCAGCAGCCCGGCTTGGGTCAACGAGCAGTACTTC. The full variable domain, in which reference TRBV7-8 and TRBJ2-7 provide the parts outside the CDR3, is GAGVSQSPRYKVAKRGQDVALRCDPISGHVSLFWYQQALGQGPEFLTYFQNEAQLDKSGLPSDRFFAERPEGSVSTLKIQRTQQEDSAVYLCASSPAWVNEQYFGPGTRLTVT.

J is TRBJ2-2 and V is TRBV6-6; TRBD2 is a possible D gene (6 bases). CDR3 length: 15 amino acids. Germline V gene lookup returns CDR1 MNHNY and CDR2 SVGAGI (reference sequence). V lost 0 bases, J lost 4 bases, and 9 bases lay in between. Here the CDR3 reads CASSYSLGGTGELFF. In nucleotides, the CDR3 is TGTGCCAGCAGTTACTCTCTGGGGGGCACCGGGGAGCTGTTTTTT.